Listed below are T cell receptor beta chains from one sample, sequenced in a study of OX40 agonist ivuxolimab in advanced cancers. Sequenced by immunoSEQ multiplex PCR; TCRdb stores in-frame clones only, minus some. The table includes 69,000 or so clones, around 84% detected once. The material was CD4+ or CD8+ T cells sorted from blood, obtained in a trial of the OX40 agonist ivuxolimab. These receptors originate from an adult with an advanced solid tumor such as melanoma, head and neck, liver or kidney cancer. Each CDR3 is given with its conserved first and last residue.

cdr3_length: 14; j_call: TRBJ2-5; v_call: TRBV9; cdr3_aa: CASSVGGPQETQYF
cdr3_length: 14; j_call: TRBJ1-1; v_call: TRBV11-2; cdr3_aa: CASSATGGATEAFF
cdr3_length: 16; j_call: TRBJ2-7; v_call: TRBV28; cdr3_aa: CASSPRTGKGAYEQYF
cdr3_length: 16; j_call: TRBJ1-4; v_call: TRBV19; cdr3_aa: CASSVGTAVFSEKLFF
cdr3_length: 15; j_call: TRBJ2-7; v_call: TRBV18; cdr3_aa: CASSRTQGGRYEQYF
cdr3_length: 16; j_call: TRBJ2-5; v_call: TRBV5-6; cdr3_aa: CASSLGAGMNRETQYF
cdr3_length: 14; j_call: TRBJ2-5; v_call: TRBV7-2; cdr3_aa: CASSLNRDRETQYF
cdr3_length: 15; j_call: TRBJ1-4; v_call: TRBV18; cdr3_aa: CASSPGWDGNEKLFF
cdr3_length: 15; j_call: TRBJ1-1; v_call: TRBV13; cdr3_aa: CASSRMDRANTEAFF
cdr3_length: 12; j_call: TRBJ2-7; v_call: TRBV11-3; cdr3_aa: CASSPGLEKQYF
cdr3_length: 14; j_call: TRBJ2-7; v_call: TRBV30; cdr3_aa: CAWSVSSGGTEQYF
cdr3_length: 14; j_call: TRBJ2-3; v_call: TRBV5-1; cdr3_aa: CASSTTSGGIEQYF
cdr3_length: 15; j_call: TRBJ2-2; v_call: TRBV5-1; cdr3_aa: CASSLRGANTGELFF
cdr3_length: 14; j_call: TRBJ2-7; v_call: TRBV28; cdr3_aa: CASASGGGTYEQYF
cdr3_length: 17; j_call: TRBJ1-3; v_call: TRBV28; cdr3_aa: CASSLARGLLTGNTIYF
cdr3_length: 14; j_call: TRBJ2-1; v_call: TRBV4-1; cdr3_aa: CASSSAPLYNEQFF
cdr3_length: 18; j_call: TRBJ1-3; v_call: TRBV4-1; cdr3_aa: CASSQTTRTVRLGNTIYF
cdr3_length: 14; j_call: TRBJ1-2; v_call: TRBV2; cdr3_aa: CASSERGWLVGYTF
cdr3_length: 16; j_call: TRBJ2-1; v_call: TRBV5-5; cdr3_aa: CASSPPGLAGRNEQFF
cdr3_length: 14; j_call: TRBJ2-1; v_call: TRBV7-8; cdr3_aa: CASSLEPDKMRQFF
cdr3_length: 13; j_call: -; v_call: TRBV11-3; cdr3_aa: CASSLIWDGEQYF
cdr3_length: 15; j_call: TRBJ1-2; v_call: TRBV28; cdr3_aa: CASTPPGTGYYGYTF
cdr3_length: 16; j_call: TRBJ2-2; v_call: TRBV4-1; cdr3_aa: CASSQGVWTVNGELFF